This entry is about one TCR beta chain. What it binds is unknown. Produced via immunoSEQ multiplex PCR; TCRdb's table is partial and in-frame only. This repertoire shows under 1,500 clones, roughly 79% found once; its top ten account for roughly 30%. The CDR3 consists of 14 residues. Germline loops: CDR1 MNHEY, CDR2 SVGAGI. After removal of 1 base from V and 8 bases from J, the junction contained 5 bases not matched to a gene. This entry belongs to a study of T cells after posttransplantation cyclophosphamide. The study's findings and limits: Later post-transplant blood repertoires were often dominated by donor CD8+ memory clones. Recipient CMV seropositivity and CMV reactivation strongly tracked TRB clonality. Tissue-infiltrating T cells from skin or gut overlapped little with blood T cells.

Cyclophosphamide on days +3 and +4 followed busulfan-fludarabine conditioning and a marrow graft. The chain has TRBV6-5 and TRBJ1-2; 9 nucleotides align to TRBD1. This material consisted of PBMCs, taken approximately 230 days after allogeneic stem cell transplant with posttransplant cyclophosphamide. The clonotype was recovered from a female patient in her 60s who received an allogeneic stem cell transplant from an unrelated donor, was CMV-positive, and had acute GVHD only. The graft donor may account for some of the T cells. CDR3 residues: CASSYFNRGHGYTF. As DNA, the CDR3 is TGTGCCAGCAGTTACTTTAACAGGGGGCACGGCTACACCTTC.